The 4 T cell receptor beta chains below were found in one sample sequenced in a study of T cells in Graves' hyperthyroidism and ophthalmopathy. Template material for amplifying TCR beta CDR3 regions consisted of RNA transcripts. The HTBI primer set served for first-round RT-PCR of the TCR CDR3. TCRdb reanalysed the multiplex PCR reads using MiXCR and keeps one entry per CDR3 protein. Here the sample spans approximately 420,000 distinct CDR3 sequences, about 15% being singletons. Sequencing used blood. All receptors come from a woman aged 25 to 39 with Graves' hyperthyroidism.

The rearrangement joins TRBV27 to TRBJ2-2; maybe TRBD1 (6 bases). The CDR3 contains 16 residues. The germline V and J ends were trimmed by 2 bases and 3 bases, with 13 bases remaining between them. Germline loops: CDR1 MNHEY, CDR2 SMNVEV (reference sequence). CDR3 DNA: TGTGCCAGCAGTTTAACCACAGGGATGGACACCGGGGAGCTGTTTTTT. Residues: CASSLTTGMDTGELFF.

This clonotype occurred a few times. The chain couples TRBV9 to TRBJ2-1, with 11 bases identical to TRBD2. The CDR3 length is 15 residues. Germline V lookup: CDR1 SGDLS, CDR2 YYNGEE. The ends lost 4 bases at V and 5 bases at J; junction bases unmatched: 5. CDR3 sequence (DNA): TGTGCCAGCAGCCGGGCTAGCGGGAGGAACAATGAGCAGTTCTTC. Encoded protein: CASSRASGRNNEQFF. Complete variable domain (other parts from reference TRBV9 and TRBJ2-1): DSGVTQTPKHLITATGQRVTLRCSPRSGDLSVYWYQQSLDQGLQFLIQYYNGEERAKGNILERFSAQQFPDLHSELNLSSLELGDSALYFCASSRASGRNNEQFFGPGTRLTVL.

This clonotype was seen at least ten times. This chain links TRBV24-1 with TRBJ2-3; 10 bases are shared with TRBD2. V lost 4 bases and J lost 4; bases outside the gene matches: 10. Germline V gives CDR1 KGHDR, CDR2 SFDVKD. The CDR3 runs to 17 residues. The CDR3 is CATSDPGLAGASDTQYF. CDR3 in DNA: TGTGCCACCAGTGACCCCGGTCTAGCGGGAGCCTCAGATACGCAGTATTTT.

This clonotype has just a few counts. The gene calls are TRBV20-1 and TRBJ1-2, with TRBD1 as a possible D gene (5 bases). CDR3 length: 14 residues. V was shortened by 1 base and J by 1 base, with 10 bases between the two germline ends. Germline V CDR1 and CDR2: DFQATT, SNEGSKA (reference sequence). The CDR3 DNA is TGCAGTGCTAGAGTTGACAGTTTTAACTATGGCTACACCTTC. Its protein product is CSARVDSFNYGYTF.